The clone carrying this TCR beta chain was seen more than once but under ten times. Antigen unknown. TCRdb reprocessed the 5' RACE reads via MiXCR and lists one record per CDR3 protein. The sample carries under 300,000 distinct CDR3 sequences, over 7% recorded once. The V end lost 5 bases, the J end lost 6 bases, and 16 bases lay between the germline ends. The V gene's germline CDR1 is SNHLY and CDR2 FYNNEI. The CDR3 contains 14 residues. This sample stems from a study of T-cell memory formation after mild COVID-19. Study-wide findings and caveats: Clones that contracted from day 15 to 85 were balanced CD4/CD8, while later expanders leaned CD4+.

Input material: PBMCs or a T cell subset sorted from them (not recorded which). This chain connects TRBV2 to TRBJ1-2, with D hard to call. This TCR was recovered from a man aged 18 to 30 who had mild COVID-19 (a few samples of this study predate the infection). Cell type and time point are not known. The CDR3 nucleotides are TGTGCCAGCAGTCCGACCATGGATTTCAATGGCTACACCTTC. Residues: CASSPTMDFNGYTF.